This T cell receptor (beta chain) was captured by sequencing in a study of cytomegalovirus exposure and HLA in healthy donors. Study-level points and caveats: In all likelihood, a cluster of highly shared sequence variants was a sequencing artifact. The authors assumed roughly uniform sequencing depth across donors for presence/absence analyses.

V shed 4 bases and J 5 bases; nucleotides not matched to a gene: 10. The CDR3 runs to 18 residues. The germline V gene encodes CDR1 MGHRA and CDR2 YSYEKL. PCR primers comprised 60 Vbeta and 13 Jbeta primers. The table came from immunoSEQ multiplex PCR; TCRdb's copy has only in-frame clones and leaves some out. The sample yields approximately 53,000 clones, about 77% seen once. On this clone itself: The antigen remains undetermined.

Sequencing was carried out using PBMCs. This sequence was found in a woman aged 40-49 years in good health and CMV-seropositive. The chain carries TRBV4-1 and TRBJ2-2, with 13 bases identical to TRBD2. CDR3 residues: CASSRQGTSGGATGELFF. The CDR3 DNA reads TGCGCCAGCAGCCGCCAAGGCACTAGCGGGGGGGCAACCGGGGAGCTGTTTTTT.